This T cell receptor (beta chain) was sequenced for a study of beta chain features in type 1 diabetes. Study overall: In age, gender and cell yields, patients were similar to healthy donors.

A sort by CD45RO/CCR7/CD25/CD127/CD95/CD27 yielded CD4+ naive, central memory, regulatory and stem cell-like memory cells. The authors reverse transcribed all of the isolated RNA, so sequencing captured expressed TCRB transcripts. The data were produced by immunoSEQ multiplex PCR, yet TCRdb's version contains in-frame clones alone and is incomplete. This table holds about 160,000 clones, 7% to 9% found once. Trimming pared 8 bases from V and 4 bases from J, leaving 8 bases between. The CDR3 is 10 amino acids. Germline V gives CDR1 GTSNPN, CDR2 SVGIG (reference sequence). Overall study findings and caveats: All four CD4+ subsets from Type 1 diabetes patients carried moderately but significantly shorter TCRB CDR3s.

Details on this clone: Its target is not known.

This chain joins TRBV30 and TRBJ2-5; weak D call: TRBD1 (6 bases). Source material: central memory CD4+ T cells from blood. The TCR sequence derives from a man aged 18 to 35 with type 1 diabetes. The CDR3 loop is CAGGLETQYF. In nucleotides, the CDR3 is TGTGCCGGGGGCCTAGAGACCCAGTACTTC.